Listed below are T cell receptor beta chains from one sample, sequenced in a study of radiotherapy plus CTLA-4 blockade in lung cancer. Method: immunoSEQ multiplex PCR; TCRdb's copy keeps in-frame clones and lacks some. The sample yields tens of thousands of clones, roughly 80% seen once. The sequences come from peripheral blood, collected from a patient treated with radiotherapy plus ipilimumab. The receptors originated from a human donor with non-small cell lung cancer who had a partial response to radiotherapy plus ipilimumab. The CDR3 runs from the conserved cysteine through the conserved F or W. Each record gives: J gene, V gene, CDR3 protein.

j_gene: TRBJ1-1; v_gene: TRBV9; CDR3aa: CASSVEPRGLEAFF
j_gene: TRBJ2-3; v_gene: TRBV6-6; CDR3aa: CASSPGGSDTQYF
j_gene: TRBJ2-2; v_gene: TRBV10-3; CDR3aa: CAIGEVTGVNTGELFF
j_gene: TRBJ1-1; v_gene: TRBV29-1; CDR3aa: CSVEIQGSEAFF
j_gene: TRBJ2-5; v_gene: TRBV29-1; CDR3aa: CSVVMDNEETQYF
j_gene: TRBJ1-4; v_gene: TRBV7-9; CDR3aa: CASSLEGLSEKLFF
j_gene: TRBJ1-1; v_gene: TRBV6-5; CDR3aa: CASSYNPGANTEAFF
j_gene: TRBJ1-2; v_gene: TRBV6-5; CDR3aa: CASSYSEGGFRYGYTF
j_gene: TRBJ1-1; v_gene: TRBV30; CDR3aa: CAWSATANTEAFF
j_gene: TRBJ2-2; v_gene: TRBV9; CDR3aa: CASSSTTLGTANTGELFF
j_gene: TRBJ1-1; v_gene: TRBV19; CDR3aa: CASSTLRTVNTEAFF
j_gene: TRBJ1-2; v_gene: TRBV5-1; CDR3aa: CASSTTGIDGYTF
j_gene: -; v_gene: TRBV7-9; CDR3aa: CASSLVGSSYEQYF
j_gene: TRBJ1-5; v_gene: TRBV12-5; CDR3aa: CAGGYEEQPQHF
j_gene: TRBJ2-5; v_gene: TRBV25-1; CDR3aa: CASSENSKETQYF
j_gene: TRBJ2-2; v_gene: TRBV2; CDR3aa: CASSESRNTGELFF
j_gene: TRBJ1-4; v_gene: TRBV6-1; CDR3aa: CASSEQQAEKLFF
j_gene: TRBJ1-2; v_gene: TRBV6-6; CDR3aa: CASSLRGYYGYTF
j_gene: TRBJ1-2; v_gene: TRBV19; CDR3aa: CASSRRQGLRNYGYTF
j_gene: -; v_gene: TRBV6-1; CDR3aa: CASNHGQGQYEQYF
j_gene: TRBJ2-4; v_gene: TRBV28; CDR3aa: CASRVFSVPLAKNIQYF
j_gene: TRBJ2-2; v_gene: TRBV10-3; CDR3aa: CAITRDPAGNTGELFF
j_gene: TRBJ1-6; v_gene: TRBV7-9; CDR3aa: CASSLRQGTGNSPLHF
j_gene: TRBJ1-4; v_gene: TRBV28; CDR3aa: CASSTDRDEKLFF
j_gene: TRBJ2-2; v_gene: TRBV18; CDR3aa: CASSPDYRGTGELFF
j_gene: TRBJ1-3; v_gene: TRBV29-1; CDR3aa: CSVVTQGQSGNTIYF
j_gene: TRBJ2-1; v_gene: TRBV9; CDR3aa: CASSVVTSGEQFF
j_gene: TRBJ1-5; v_gene: TRBV18; CDR3aa: CASSPGTGANQPQHF
j_gene: TRBJ2-3; v_gene: TRBV29-1; CDR3aa: CSVERPGGVDTQYF
j_gene: TRBJ2-7; v_gene: TRBV7-6; CDR3aa: CASSTGAGWEKAYEQYF